The subject of this entry is one TCR beta chain. The sample originates from a study of cytotoxic CD8 clonotypes in ibrutinib-treated CLL. Sequencing was performed with immunoSEQ multiplex PCR; in TCRdb, only in-frame clones are kept and a portion is missing. The sample carries around 52,000 clones, 55% to 70% recorded once. The CDR3 is 13 amino acids. Looked up from germline, CDR1 is LNHNV and CDR2 is YYDKDF (reference sequence). V was shortened by 2 bases and J by 3 bases, with 7 bases between the two germline ends. The chain has TRBV15 and TRBJ2-5; D ambiguous. The sample was PBMCs, taken after 24 months of ibrutinib treatment. The sequence was collected from a human donor with chronic lymphocytic leukemia. The CDR3 nucleotides read TGTGCCACCAGCAGAATGGCTGAAGAGACCCAGTACTTC. This encodes CATSRMAEETQYF.